The rows below give T cell receptor beta chains drawn from one sample of a study of liver allograft versus peripheral blood T cells. A single record per CDR3 protein comes from TCRdb applying MiXCR to the reads. The repertoire holds fewer than 15,000 distinct CDR3 sequences, with about a fifth as singletons. Source of these receptors: a human patient who had a liver transplant. Some T cells may be graft donor cells. The CDR3 runs from the conserved cysteine through the conserved F or W. Fields, in order: CDR3 protein, CDR3 DNA, J gene, V gene, D gene, clone size. The D gene is left open where the match is weak. Part of the rows lack a size; the others show once, few, many or a class for expanded clones.

CASSGTSGTAWVYGYTF	TGTGCCAGCAGCGGAACAAGTGGGACAGCATGGGTCTATGGCTACACCTTC	TRBJ1-2	TRBV7-2	TRBD1	medium-sized
CSARPRGRNTGELFF	TGCAGTGCCCGACCCAGGGGCAGGAACACCGGGGAGCTGTTTTTT	TRBJ2-2	TRBV20-1	.	.
CASSAVTGLHSPLHF	TGTGCCAGCAGTGCTGTGACAGGGTTGCATTCACCCCTCCACTTT	TRBJ1-6	TRBV6-1	TRBD1	medium-sized
CSARDSPPMGNTEAFF	TGCAGTGCTAGAGATTCCCCTCCGATGGGAAACACTGAAGCTTTCTTT	TRBJ1-1	TRBV20-1	.	.
CSARTKAGGYNEQFF	TGCAGTGCCAGAACCAAAGCGGGGGGCTACAATGAGCAGTTCTTC	TRBJ2-1	TRBV20-1	TRBD2	.
CASSIAGIGQETQYF	TGTGCCAGTAGTATCGCAGGGATCGGCCAAGAGACCCAGTACTTC	TRBJ2-5	TRBV19	.	.
CASSHPSTGDTEAFF	TGTGCCAGCAGTCACCCGTCGACAGGGGACACTGAAGCTTTCTTT	TRBJ1-1	TRBV28	TRBD1	few
CASSFARTSGGYNEQFF	TGTGCCAGCAGCTTCGCCCGGACTAGCGGGGGGTACAATGAGCAGTTCTTC	TRBJ2-1	TRBV12-3/TRBV12-4	TRBD2	few
CASSLGVGGSYEQYF	TGTGCCAGCAGCTTAGGCGTAGGGGGCTCATACGAGCAGTACTTC	TRBJ2-7	TRBV13	TRBD1	many
CASSFFDNEQFF	TGTGCCAGCAGCTTCTTTGACAATGAGCAGTTCTTC	TRBJ2-1	TRBV7-2	.	few
CASSQPGTGYNYGYTF	TGTGCCAGCAGCCAGCCTGGGACAGGGTATAACTATGGCTACACCTTC	TRBJ1-2	TRBV12-3/TRBV12-4	TRBD1	.
CASNDREKYNSPLHF	TGTGCCAGCAACGACAGGGAGAAATATAATTCACCCCTCCACTTT	TRBJ1-6	TRBV6-2/TRBV6-3	TRBD1	medium-sized
CAISESMRRQLSGNTIYF	TGTGCCATCAGTGAGTCGATGAGGCGTCAGCTCTCTGGAAACACCATATATTTT	TRBJ1-3	TRBV10-3	.	medium-sized
CASSEVGGGHQPQHF	TGTGCCAGCAGTGAAGTGGGAGGGGGCCATCAGCCCCAGCATTTT	TRBJ1-5	TRBV6-1	TRBD1	.
CAIDRDRGINNEQFF	TGTGCCATCGACCGGGACAGGGGTATCAACAATGAGCAGTTCTTC	TRBJ2-1	TRBV10-3	TRBD1	.
CASSPRANTEAFF	TGTGCCAGCAGCCCCCGGGCCAACACTGAAGCTTTCTTT	TRBJ1-1	TRBV6-5	.	.
CASSPTGRGYTF	TGTGCCAGCAGTCCAACAGGGAGAGGCTACACCTTC	TRBJ1-2	TRBV6-5	.	medium-sized
CASSIRAQPQHF	TGTGCCAGTAGTATTAGAGCTCAGCCCCAGCATTTT	TRBJ1-5	TRBV19	.	medium-sized
CASRGYNTQYF	TGTGCCAGCAGAGGGTATAATACGCAGTATTTT	TRBJ2-3	TRBV2	.	once
CASSSLLWTVTGELFF	TGTGCCAGCAGTTCCCTTTTGTGGACAGTCACCGGGGAGCTGTTTTTT	TRBJ2-2	TRBV6-2/TRBV6-3	.	.
CASSPQETQYF	TGTGCCAGCAGCCCGCAAGAGACCCAGTACTTC	TRBJ2-5	TRBV7-2	.	few
CASSPPTGGTEAFF	TGTGCCAGCTCACCTCCGACAGGGGGGACTGAAGCTTTCTTT	TRBJ1-1	TRBV18	TRBD1	many
CSASQPGGGNQPQHF	TGCAGTGCTAGCCAACCAGGGGGTGGCAATCAGCCCCAGCATTTT	TRBJ1-5	TRBV20-1	TRBD1	many
CASSYSMGAWTEAFF	TGTGCCAGCAGTTACTCGATGGGGGCCTGGACTGAAGCTTTCTTT	TRBJ1-1	TRBV6-5	.	.
CASSPGWGSNEQYF	TGTGCCAGCAGCCCTGGATGGGGGAGCAACGAGCAGTACTTC	TRBJ2-7	TRBV11-2	.	.
CASSPGNPIFEQYF	TGTGCCAGCTCACCAGGGAACCCAATCTTCGAGCAGTACTTC	TRBJ2-7	TRBV18	.	medium-sized
CSYLAGGLSYNEQFF	TGCAGTTACTTAGCGGGGGGATTATCCTACAATGAGCAGTTCTTC	TRBJ2-1	TRBV20-1	TRBD2	few
CASSFDREAEQYF	TGTGCCAGCAGCTTCGACAGGGAGGCCGAGCAGTACTTC	TRBJ2-7	TRBV7-2	.	medium-sized
CSARRQYEQYF	TGCAGTGCTAGAAGACAGTACGAGCAGTACTTC	TRBJ2-7	TRBV20-1	.	.
CASSSGVGTEAFF	TGTGCCAGCAGCTCGGGGGTCGGCACTGAAGCTTTCTTT	TRBJ1-1	TRBV7-2	.	few
CASSPLTRGPASNYYEQYF	TGTGCCAGCTCACCACTGACCAGGGGTCCGGCATCTAACTACTACGAGCAGTACTTC	TRBJ2-7	TRBV18	.	.
CSATSGTAYEQYF	TGCAGTGCTACTAGCGGGACGGCGTACGAGCAGTACTTC	TRBJ2-7	TRBV20-1	TRBD2	.
CASSYSILGGHGNF	TGTGCCAGCAGTTACTCGATCTTAGGTGGACATGGTAACTTC	TRBJ2-7	TRBV6-2/TRBV6-3	.	many
CASSVRQEGTNYGYTF	TGTGCCAGCAGCGTCCGACAGGAGGGAACTAACTATGGCTACACCTTC	TRBJ1-2	TRBV9	.	many
CASSFGTGGDETQYF	TGTGCCAGCAGCTTCGGGACAGGGGGGGACGAGACCCAGTACTTC	TRBJ2-5	TRBV7-3	TRBD1	few
CASSLDPHNKDTQYF	TGTGCCAGCAGCTTGGATCCTCACAACAAAGATACGCAGTATTTT	TRBJ2-3	TRBV5-4	.	few
CASRRGGNTGELFF	TGTGCCAGCCGAAGAGGAGGGAATACCGGGGAGCTGTTTTTT	TRBJ2-2	TRBV27	.	medium-sized
CASCSATLGRREAFF	TGTGCCAGCTGTTCCGCCACCCTAGGCCGAAGAGAAGCTTTCTTT	TRBJ1-1	TRBV6-5	.	medium-sized
CASSIPGRIYGYTF	TGTGCCAGTAGTATTCCTGGGCGAATCTATGGCTACACCTTC	TRBJ1-2	TRBV19	.	medium-sized
CSARSGNTEAFF	TGCAGTGCTAGATCGGGGAACACTGAAGCTTTCTTT	TRBJ1-1	TRBV20-1	.	.
CASSPAGGFEGYTF	TGTGCCAGCTCACCAGCCGGGGGGTTTGAAGGCTACACCTTC	TRBJ1-2	TRBV18	.	.
CASNTRGGTNEKLFF	TGTGCCAGCAATACCCGGGGGGGGACTAATGAAAAACTGTTTTTT	TRBJ1-4	TRBV28	.	many
CASSLGQGRNQPQHF	TGTGCCAGCAGCCTGGGACAGGGTCGCAATCAGCCCCAGCATTTT	TRBJ1-5	TRBV28	TRBD1	medium-sized
CASSPGLAGGDTQYF	TGTGCCAGCAGCCCGGGACTAGCGGGGGGAGATACGCAGTATTTT	TRBJ2-3	TRBV5-4	TRBD2	many
CASSFGGGETQYF	TGTGCCAGCAGTTTTGGGGGTGGAGAGACCCAGTACTTC	TRBJ2-5	TRBV28	.	.
CSAYLAEHEQYF	TGCAGTGCTTATCTAGCAGAGCACGAGCAGTACTTC	TRBJ2-7	TRBV20-1	.	.
CSARSLAGVSYEQYF	TGCAGTGCTAGGTCCCTAGCGGGAGTTTCCTACGAGCAGTACTTC	TRBJ2-7	TRBV20-1	TRBD2	.
CASRIQGISNTGELFF	TGTGCCAGCAGGATACAGGGGATCTCGAACACCGGGGAGCTGTTTTTT	TRBJ2-2	TRBV6-1	TRBD1	medium-sized
CASSIVGQGTEAFF	TGTGCCAGTAGTATAGTAGGACAGGGGACTGAAGCTTTCTTT	TRBJ1-1	TRBV19	TRBD1	.